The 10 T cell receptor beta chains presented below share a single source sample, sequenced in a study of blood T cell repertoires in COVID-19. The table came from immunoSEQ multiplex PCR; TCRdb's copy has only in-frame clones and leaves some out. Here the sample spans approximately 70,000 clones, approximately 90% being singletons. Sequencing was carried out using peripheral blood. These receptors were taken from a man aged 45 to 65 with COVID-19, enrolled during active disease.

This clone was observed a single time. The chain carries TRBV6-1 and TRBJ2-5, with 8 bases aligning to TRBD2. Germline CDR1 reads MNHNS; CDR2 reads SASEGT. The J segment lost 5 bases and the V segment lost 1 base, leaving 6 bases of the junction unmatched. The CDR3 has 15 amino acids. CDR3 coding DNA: TGTGCCAGCAGTGAAGGGGGGACTAGTACGGAGACCCAGTACTTC. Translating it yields CASSEGGTSTETQYF.

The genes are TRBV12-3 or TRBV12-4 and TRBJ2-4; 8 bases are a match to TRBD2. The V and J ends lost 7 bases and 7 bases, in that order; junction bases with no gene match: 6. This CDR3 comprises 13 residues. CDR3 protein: CASNSGGINIQYF. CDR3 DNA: TGTGCCAGCAACTCGGGAGGGATTAACATTCAGTACTTC.

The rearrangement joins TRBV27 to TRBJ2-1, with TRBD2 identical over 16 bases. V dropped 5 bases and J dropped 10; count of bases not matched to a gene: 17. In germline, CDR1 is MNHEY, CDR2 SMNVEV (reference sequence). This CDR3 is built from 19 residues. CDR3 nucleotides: TGTGCCAGCAGTCATTTTCCTCCGGGACTAGCGGGAGGGCCGCGAGAGCAGTTCTTC. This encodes CASSHFPPGLAGGPREQFF.

The CDR3 coding sequence is TGTGCCAGCGGCCTGACGGCGGGAGGCCCCGGGCAGTTCTTC. Its protein is CASGLTAGGPGQFF. The chain links TRBV6-5 to TRBJ2-1; TRBD2 agrees at 8 bases. The trim removed 8 bases at V and 12 bases at J, leaving 15 bases unmatched. CDR1 is MNHEY, CDR2 SVGAGI, per germline. The CDR3 is made up of 14 amino acids.

CDR3 in amino acids: CASSPGSASAYGYTF. The CDR3 DNA sequence: TGTGCCAGCAGTCCCGGGTCCGCTTCCGCCTATGGCTACACCTTC. The V call is TRBV6-5, the J call TRBJ1-2; D unresolved. Germline V CDR1 and CDR2: MNHEY, SVGAGI. V was cut by 5 bases and J by 4 bases, with 17 bases left in between. The CDR3 is 15 amino acids.

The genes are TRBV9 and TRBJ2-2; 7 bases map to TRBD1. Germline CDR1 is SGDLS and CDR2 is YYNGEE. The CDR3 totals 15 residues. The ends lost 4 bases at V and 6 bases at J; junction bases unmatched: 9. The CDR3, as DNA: TGTGCCAGCAGCCCCCAGGGGGTCGTCGCCGGGGAGCTGTTTTTT. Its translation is CASSPQGVVAGELFF.

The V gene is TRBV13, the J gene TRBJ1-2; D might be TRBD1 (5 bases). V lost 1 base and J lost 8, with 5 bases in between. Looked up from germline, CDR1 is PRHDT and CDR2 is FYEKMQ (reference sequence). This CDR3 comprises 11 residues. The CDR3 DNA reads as TGTGCCAGCAGCTTAGACAGGGGCTACACCTTC. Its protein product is CASSLDRGYTF.

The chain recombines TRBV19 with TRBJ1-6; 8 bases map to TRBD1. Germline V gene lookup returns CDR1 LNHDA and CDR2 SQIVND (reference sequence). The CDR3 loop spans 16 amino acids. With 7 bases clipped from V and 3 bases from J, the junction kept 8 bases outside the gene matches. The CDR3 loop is CASNRGTGDYNSPLHF. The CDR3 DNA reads TGTGCCAGTAATCGCGGGACAGGCGACTATAATTCACCCCTCCACTTT.

The CDR3 region is CASSSIVSDEQYV. CDR3 nucleotide sequence: TGTGCCAGCAGTTCAATCGTGTCGGACGAGCAGTACGTC. The rearrangement joins TRBV2 to TRBJ2-7, with D uncertain. Trimming cost V 5 bases and J 5 bases, with 13 bases left between them. This CDR3 region has 13 residues. Per the germline V gene, CDR1 is SNHLY and CDR2 is FYNNEI.

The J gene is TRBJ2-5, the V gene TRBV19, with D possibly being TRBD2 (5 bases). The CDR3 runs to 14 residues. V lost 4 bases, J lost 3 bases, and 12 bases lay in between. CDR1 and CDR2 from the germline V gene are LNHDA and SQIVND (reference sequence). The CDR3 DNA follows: TGTGCCAGTAGTAGATTAGTGGGAGAAGAGACCCAGTACTTC. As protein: CASSRLVGEETQYF.